The clone carrying this T cell receptor (beta chain) occurred many times. Indicated time point: before trial treatment. Donors, who were enrolled in a single-arm phase I dose-escalation trial, received nivolumab, ipilimumab, aspirin, low-dose cyclophosphamide and low-dose radiotherapy. The data belong to a study of low-dose radiotherapy and immunotherapy resistance in tumors. Study at large: Patients were treated with intravenous nivolumab at 240 mg every two weeks and were also dosed with ipilimumab at 1 mg/kg every six weeks.

Germline assignment: CDR1 SGHRS and CDR2 YFSETQ. The CDR3 loop spans 17 amino acids. V gave up 0 bases and J gave up 4 bases; unmatched junction bases: 9. Priming of first-strand cDNA relied on TRAV- and TRBV-specific primers (covering alpha and beta chains). Both a constant-region primer and a V-primer adapter served to amplify TCRs across roughly 22 PCR cycles. TCRdb reanalysed the reads using MiXCR and keeps one entry per CDR3 protein. The repertoire has tens of thousands of distinct CDR3 sequences, more than 25% of them found once; the top ten carry less than 8%. The source is a male donor with rectosigmoid adenocarcinoma. The sequences come from PBMCs, collected before treatment. V usage is TRBV5-1 and J usage is TRBJ2-5; TRBD2 matches at 10 bases. The CDR3 DNA reads TGCGCCAGCAGCTTGGCGTTAGCGGGAGGAGGGAGAGAGACCCAGTACTTC. Translated: CASSLALAGGGRETQYF. The full variable domain, completed using reference TRBV5-1 and TRBJ2-5, is KAGVTQTPRYLIKTRGQQVTLSCSPISGHRSVSWYQQTPGQGLQFLFEYFSETQRNKGNFPGRFSGRQFSNSRSEMNVSTLELGDSALYLCASSLALAGGGRETQYFGPGTRLLVL.